A selection of T cell receptor beta chains follows, all from one sample in a study of shared clonotypes between healthy human individuals. Profiling relied on immunoSEQ multiplex PCR, and the TCRdb table lists in-frame clones only, not all of them. This sample has some 89,000 clones; roughly two thirds occur once, and the top ten carry less than 50%. Sequencing was performed on memory CD8+ T cells sorted from blood. All receptors derive from a man under 40 in good health. Each CDR3 is given with its conserved first and last residue. The D gene is left open where the match is weak. Expanded clones get a size class; other rows say once, few or many, or leave the size out.

CDR3 DNA,CDR3 protein,clone size,J gene,D gene,V gene
TGTGCCAGCAGGGGGACGGGAAATGAAAAACTGTTTTTT,CASRGTGNEKLFF,many,TRBJ1-4,NA,TRBV2
TGTGCCAGCAGCTTACAGGTTGAAGAGACCCAGTACTTC,CASSLQVEETQYF,NA,TRBJ2-5,NA,TRBV5-4
TGTGCCAGCAGCATAGGACAGGTTGGAAACACCATATATTTT,CASSIGQVGNTIYF,NA,TRBJ1-3,TRBD1,TRBV11-2
TGTGCCAGCAGCCAGGGCCTTATGGACTTACAAGAGACCCAGTACTTC,CASSQGLMDLQETQYF,NA,TRBJ2-5,NA,TRBV4-2
TGTGCCAGCAGCGGGACAGACGAAAAACTGTTTTTT,CASSGTDEKLFF,NA,TRBJ1-4,TRBD1,TRBV6-5
TGTGCCAGCAGTTTAATGGTCGGCAATCAGCCCCAGCATTTT,CASSLMVGNQPQHF,NA,TRBJ1-5,NA,TRBV28
TGTGCCAGCAGTATAGGGTACAATGAGCAGTTCTTC,CASSIGYNEQFF,NA,TRBJ2-1,NA,TRBV9
TGCGCCAGCAGCTTGGCCTCGGCAGGCTACTCTGGAAACACCATATATTTT,CASSLASAGYSGNTIYF,NA,TRBJ1-3,NA,TRBV5-1
TGCGCCAGCAGCCAAGTAAGGACAGGGGGTGGTGAGCAGTTCTTC,CASSQVRTGGGEQFF,NA,TRBJ2-1,TRBD1,TRBV4-1
TGTGCCAGCAGTGAAGCCCCAGATAACCAAGAGACCCAGTACTTC,CASSEAPDNQETQYF,many,TRBJ2-5,NA,TRBV2
TGTGCCAGCAGGCAGGCAATGGGAAGCAACTATGGCTACACCTTC,CASRQAMGSNYGYTF,once,TRBJ1-2,NA,TRBV28
TGTGCCAGCAGGGATACAGGGCGCCGAGAGACCCAGTACTTC,CASRDTGRRETQYF,NA,TRBJ2-5,NA,TRBV7-2
TGTGCCAGCAGCCAGCTAGCGGGAGGGCCCAATGAGCAGTTCTTC,CASSQLAGGPNEQFF,NA,TRBJ2-1,TRBD2,TRBV4-2
TGTGCCAGCAGTTTTCATCCGGGACCCTATAGCAATCAGCCCCAGCATTTT,CASSFHPGPYSNQPQHF,many,TRBJ1-5,NA,TRBV6-4
TGTGCCAGCACCTCAAATGTCCTTACTGAAGCTTTCTTT,CASTSNVLTEAFF,once,TRBJ1-1,NA,TRBV27
TGTGCCAGCAGTGGGTTAAACACTGAAGCTTTCTTT,CASSGLNTEAFF,NA,TRBJ1-1,NA,TRBV25-1
TGTGCCAGCACCAAGAATTTTGAAGCTTTCTTT,CASTKNFEAFF,few,TRBJ1-1,NA,TRBV6-5
TGTGCCAGTAGTACCCACGGAGCAGATACGCAGTATTTT,CASSTHGADTQYF,NA,TRBJ2-3,NA,TRBV19
TGTGCCAGCAGCTTGGGCGGCGGGGCGGCGGGGGCCCAGTACTTC,CASSLGGGAAGAQYF,NA,TRBJ2-5,TRBD2,TRBV7-9
TGTGCGACGGGACAGCACTATGGCTACACCTTC,CATGQHYGYTF,NA,TRBJ1-2,TRBD1,TRBV28
TGTGCCAGCTCACTGTCGCGCAACTTCTACAATGAGCAGTTCTTC,CASSLSRNFYNEQFF,NA,TRBJ2-1,NA,TRBV18
TGCGCCAGCAGCTCCACCGCTAGCGGGACTACCACTGAAAACATTCAGTACTTC,CASSSTASGTTTENIQYF,NA,TRBJ2-4,TRBD2,TRBV5-1
TGTGCCAGCAGTCTCTATTACGAGCAGTACTTC,CASSLYYEQYF,NA,TRBJ2-7,NA,TRBV28
TGTGCCATCAGTGAGTCTGAACAGGGCGTCGTGAACACCGGGGAGCTGTTTTTT,CAISESEQGVVNTGELFF,NA,TRBJ2-2,NA,TRBV10-3
TGTGCCAGCAGCATTGGTAGAGGGAACATTCAGTACTTC,CASSIGRGNIQYF,once,TRBJ2-4,NA,TRBV14
TGTGCCAGCAGCTTGGTCGGGAGGGCTGAAGCTTTCTTT,CASSLVGRAEAFF,NA,TRBJ1-1,NA,TRBV5-6
TGTGCCAGCAGAGGGAGGCCGGAGGCTTTCTTT,CASRGRPEAFF,few,TRBJ1-1,NA,TRBV28
TGTGCCTGGAGTGTCGGCAGAGGCACTGAAGCTTTCTTT,CAWSVGRGTEAFF,NA,TRBJ1-1,NA,TRBV30
TGTGCCAGCATAGGGACAGAAGTCTACGAGCAGTACTTC,CASIGTEVYEQYF,few,TRBJ2-7,TRBD1,TRBV2
TGTGCCAGCAGCCTCGGGACAGGGGCCCTAGCGGGAACCTACAATGAGCAGTTCTTC,CASSLGTGALAGTYNEQFF,NA,TRBJ2-1,NA,TRBV7-2
TGTGCCAGCAGTGGCGGAGGCGGTAATGAAAAACTGTTTTTT,CASSGGGGNEKLFF,NA,TRBJ1-4,NA,TRBV6-1
TGTGCCAGCAGTTCCCAGGGACCCTGGCAGCCCCAGCATTTT,CASSSQGPWQPQHF,NA,TRBJ1-5,NA,TRBV6-5
TGCAGCGTTGAGTGGGAATACGAGCAGTACTTC,CSVEWEYEQYF,NA,TRBJ2-7,NA,TRBV29-1
TGTGCCAGCAGCCCGACTAGCTCCTACGAGCAGTACTTC,CASSPTSSYEQYF,NA,TRBJ2-7,NA,TRBV6-6
TGTGCCAGCAGTACGGACAACTATGGCTACACCTTC,CASSTDNYGYTF,NA,TRBJ1-2,NA,TRBV27
TGCGCCAGCAGTGAGTCGGGGAACACCGGGGAGCTGTTTTTT,CASSESGNTGELFF,NA,TRBJ2-2,NA,TRBV10-1
TGTGCCAGCCAAAAGAGTACAGATACGCAGTATTTT,CASQKSTDTQYF,NA,TRBJ2-3,NA,TRBV7-9
TGTGCCAGCAGCCCCCACGGGGGAGAAGGGTACGAGCAGTACTTC,CASSPHGGEGYEQYF,NA,TRBJ2-7,NA,TRBV9
TGTGCCAGCAGTCAGGACAGGAACTACGAGCAGTACTTC,CASSQDRNYEQYF,NA,TRBJ2-7,TRBD1,TRBV7-2
TGTGCCAGCAGTTCCTCAGGGACAACTAATGAAAAACTGTTTTTT,CASSSSGTTNEKLFF,NA,TRBJ1-4,NA,TRBV6-5
TGTGCCATCAGCACCGGGACTAGCGGGTACGAGCAGTACTTC,CAISTGTSGYEQYF,NA,TRBJ2-7,TRBD2,TRBV10-3
TGTGCCATCTCGGGGAGTAACCCCTACTACAATGAGCAGTTCTTC,CAISGSNPYYNEQFF,NA,TRBJ2-1,NA,TRBV10-3
TGCGCCAGCAGCCGACTAGCGGGAGGAGAGACCCAGTACTTC,CASSRLAGGETQYF,NA,TRBJ2-5,TRBD2,TRBV5-1
TGTGCCAGCAGTCCTTGGACAGGGGAATCCTACGAGCAGTACTTC,CASSPWTGESYEQYF,NA,TRBJ2-7,TRBD1,TRBV28
TGTGCCATAAGACAGGGGGCCTACACAGATACGCAGTATTTT,CAIRQGAYTDTQYF,NA,TRBJ2-3,TRBD1,TRBV28
TGTGCCAGCAATCCAACTAGCGGTTATCCCTACGAGCAGTACTTC,CASNPTSGYPYEQYF,NA,TRBJ2-7,TRBD2,TRBV2
TGTGCCAGCAGCCCAGGTACCCGCTCCTACAATGAGCAGTTCTTC,CASSPGTRSYNEQFF,NA,TRBJ2-1,NA,TRBV11-3
TGTGCCAGCAGTGAATTACTGGACTTTGCCTACGAGCAGTACTTC,CASSELLDFAYEQYF,few,TRBJ2-7,NA,TRBV25-1
TGTGCCAGCAGTTTATTCCTAGCGGGAGTCGGTGAGCAGTTCTTC,CASSLFLAGVGEQFF,few,TRBJ2-1,TRBD2,TRBV27